The T cell receptor beta chain under discussion was sequenced for a study of CD8 T cells in ankylosing spondylitis. Study-wide results and caveats: A TCR beta motif of eight highly homologous variants appeared characteristic of ankylosing spondylitis blood.

This clonotype was detected a few times. Its antigen is not known. TCRdb fed the 5' RACE reads into MiXCR, producing one record per CDR3 protein. The data show 750,000 to 850,000 distinct CDR3 sequences, roughly 10% seen once. V lost 1 base and J 4 bases, leaving 13 bases between the germline ends. The CDR3 totals 16 residues. CDR1 is SGHVS, CDR2 FQNEAQ, per germline. The source material was blood, either unsorted or a sorted T cell fraction (not recorded which). This clonotype originated in a male donor with ankylosing spondylitis. The chain uses TRBV7-8 and TRBJ2-2; tentatively, D is TRBD1 (5 bases). DNA of the CDR3: TGTGCCAGCAGCTTAGGCCCAGGGCTAGGCACCGGGGAGCTGTTTTTT. The encoded protein is CASSLGPGLGTGELFF.